This record concerns one TCR beta chain sequence. This record comes from a study of blood T cell repertoires in COVID-19. Study as a whole: T cells, B-cell-depleted T cells, or PBMCs supplied cDNA or gDNA.

Assay used: immunoSEQ multiplex PCR; TCRdb lists only in-frame clones, some missing. The profile shows around 270,000 clones, more than 85% of them singletons. The CDR3 covers 16 residues. From germline, CDR1 is MNHEY and CDR2 SVGAGI. V lost 0 bases, J lost 3 bases, and 4 bases stayed unmatched. What was sequenced was peripheral blood. This TCR was recovered from a person between 18 and 35 years old with COVID-19, enrolled during active disease. This sequence joins TRBV6-5 and TRBJ2-2, with 7 positions matching TRBD2. The CDR3 region is CASSYSWTSDTGELFF. CDR3 coding DNA: TGTGCCAGCAGTTACTCGTGGACTAGTGACACCGGGGAGCTGTTTTTT.